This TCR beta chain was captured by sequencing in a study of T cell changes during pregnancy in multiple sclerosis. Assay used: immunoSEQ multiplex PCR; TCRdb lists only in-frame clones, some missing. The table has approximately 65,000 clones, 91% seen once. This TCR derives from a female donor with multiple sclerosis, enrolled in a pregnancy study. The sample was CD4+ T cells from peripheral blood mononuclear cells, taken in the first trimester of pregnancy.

DNA of the CDR3: TGCGCCAGCAGCTTGGGACAGGACAGGGATGGCTACACCTTC. Its translation: CASSLGQDRDGYTF. The chain uses TRBV5-1 and TRBJ1-2, with TRBD1 matching over 8 bases. The trim removed 0 bases at V and 6 bases at J, leaving 4 bases unmatched. CDR1 is SGHRS, CDR2 YFSETQ, per germline. The CDR3 is 14 residues long.